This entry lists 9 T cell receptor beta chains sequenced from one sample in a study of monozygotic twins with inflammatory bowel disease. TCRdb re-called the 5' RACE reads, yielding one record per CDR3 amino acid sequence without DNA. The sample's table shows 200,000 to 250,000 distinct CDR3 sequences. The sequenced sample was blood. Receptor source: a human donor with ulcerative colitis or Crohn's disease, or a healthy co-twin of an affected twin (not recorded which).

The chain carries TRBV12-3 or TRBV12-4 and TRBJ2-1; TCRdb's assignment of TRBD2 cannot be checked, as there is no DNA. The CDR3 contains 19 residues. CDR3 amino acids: CASSKASVAGGLKSDEQFF.

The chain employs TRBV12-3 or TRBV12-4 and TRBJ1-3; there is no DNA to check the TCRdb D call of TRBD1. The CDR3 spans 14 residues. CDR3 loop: CASSLGQGRNTIYF.

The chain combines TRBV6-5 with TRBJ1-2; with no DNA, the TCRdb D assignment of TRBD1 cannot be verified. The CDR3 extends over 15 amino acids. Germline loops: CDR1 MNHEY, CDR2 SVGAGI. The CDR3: CASSYRGATNYGYTF.

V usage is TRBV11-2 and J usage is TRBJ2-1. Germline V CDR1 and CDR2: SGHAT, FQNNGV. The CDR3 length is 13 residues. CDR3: CASSLDFANEQFF.

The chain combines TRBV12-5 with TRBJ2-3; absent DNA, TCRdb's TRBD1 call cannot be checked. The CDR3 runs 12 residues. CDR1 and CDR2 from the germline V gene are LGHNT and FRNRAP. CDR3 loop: CASGGVADTQYF.

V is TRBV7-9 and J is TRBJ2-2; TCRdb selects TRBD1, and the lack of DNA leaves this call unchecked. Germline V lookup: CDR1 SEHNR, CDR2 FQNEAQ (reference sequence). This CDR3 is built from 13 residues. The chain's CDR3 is CATPGANTGELFF.

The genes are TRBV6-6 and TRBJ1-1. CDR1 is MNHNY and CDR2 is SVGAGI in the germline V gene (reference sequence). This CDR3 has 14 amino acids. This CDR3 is CASRKRQGPTEAFF.

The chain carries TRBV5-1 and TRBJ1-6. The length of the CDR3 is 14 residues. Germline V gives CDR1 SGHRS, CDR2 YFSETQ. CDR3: CASSLYAINSPLHF.

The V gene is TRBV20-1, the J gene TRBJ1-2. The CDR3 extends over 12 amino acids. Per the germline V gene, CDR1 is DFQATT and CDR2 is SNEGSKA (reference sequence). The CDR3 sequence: CSARETSRGNTF.